A selection of T cell receptor beta chains follows, all from one sample in a study of shared clonotypes between healthy human individuals. Sequencing was performed with immunoSEQ multiplex PCR; in TCRdb, only in-frame clones are kept and a portion is missing. The sample holds about a million clones, around 80% seen once. The specimen was memory CD4+ T cells sorted from blood. These TCRs come from a man between 18 and 29 years old in good health. Each CDR3 is given with its conserved first and last residue. Not all rows give a size; the values are once, few, many and, for expanded clones, a class.

V gene	J gene	clone size	CDR3 protein
TRBV4-3	TRBJ1-2	-	CASSLRTSGNYGYTF
TRBV11-3	TRBJ2-3	few	CASSLDGGQGSTDTQYF
TRBV6-6	TRBJ2-3	-	CASRRTSESDTQYF
TRBV19	TRBJ2-7	-	CASKITGTSVHEQYF
TRBV25-1	TRBJ2-3	-	CASSDLGSTDTQYF
TRBV2	TRBJ2-4	-	CASSDRGTQYF
TRBV6-5	TRBJ2-1	-	CASSRRAESDEQFF
TRBV30	TRBJ2-2	-	CAWSSIRGELFF
TRBV25-1	TRBJ2-3	-	CASSDGTGVRDTQYF
TRBV5-1	TRBJ2-1	-	CASSPGPHYNEQFF
TRBV9	TRBJ2-6	few	CASSATTSGANVLTF
TRBV19	TRBJ2-3	-	CASRTGGTDTQYF
TRBV5-1	TRBJ2-4	-	CASSLDHTPPHIQYF
TRBV5-1	TRBJ2-7	-	CASSDKRGTYEQYF
TRBV6-1	TRBJ1-2	-	CASSPGSTNYGYTF
TRBV7-2	TRBJ2-1	-	CASSRLQENEQFF
TRBV5-1	TRBJ1-6	-	CASSLTGARYNSPLHF
TRBV6-1	TRBJ2-5	few	CASSAYIVQETQYF
TRBV6-4	TRBJ1-1	-	CAGGGGMNTEAFF
TRBV7-9	TRBJ2-2	-	CASSSRTEWETGELFF
TRBV28	TRBJ1-1	few	CASSSTFKTGSEAFF
TRBV9	TRBJ2-7	-	CASSVGGGLSYEQYF
TRBV19	TRBJ1-5	-	CASQDSGNQPQHF
TRBV6-1	TRBJ2-7	once	CASSEGTGISLYEQYF
TRBV5-4	TRBJ2-6	-	CASSPNTYSGANVLTF
TRBV11-2	TRBJ1-1	-	CASSRTGGKMNTEAFF
TRBV18	TRBJ2-7	-	CASSPRQQGAGEQYF
TRBV4-3	TRBJ2-3	-	CASSQGRYGGDDTQYF
TRBV4-3	TRBJ1-4	-	CASSQDGTPSGLFF
TRBV7-7	TRBJ2-2	-	CASSLAGARGTGELFF
TRBV11-2	TRBJ2-7	-	CASSSLAGGPVEQYF
TRBV5-1	TRBJ2-7	-	CASSPWTGNEQYF
TRBV14	TRBJ2-2	few	CASSLNWYTGELFF
TRBV11-2	TRBJ2-7	-	CASSLNRDSSYEQYF
TRBV12-5	TRBJ2-3	-	CASGRPFTDTQYF
TRBV28	TRBJ2-7	-	CASSSGTGSPYEQYF
TRBV6-5	TRBJ2-5	few	CASSYSNAVSETQYF
TRBV18	TRBJ2-3	-	CASSPQGVASTDTQYF